This TCR beta chain is from a study of CD8+ T cells in alopecia areata. Study information: A regimen of oral tofacitinib, 5 to 10 mg twice daily, was given to treated patients.

Those with alopecia areata gave lesional scalp punch biopsies and peripheral blood. This CDR3 region has 11 residues. Germline loops: CDR1 DFQATT, CDR2 SNEGSKA (reference sequence). The V and J ends lost 3 bases and 7 bases respectively, with 10 bases between them. Sequencing used cDNA as its template, made by extracting RNA and reverse transcribing it. TCRdb's copy holds only in-frame clones and misses some; the assay was immunoSEQ multiplex PCR. The sample contains 250,000 or so clones, roughly two thirds of which appear only once. This sequence joins TRBV20-1 and TRBJ2-7; D unresolved. The sequence came from a human donor with alopecia areata. This sample comprised CD4+ T cells sorted from blood, obtained at week 0. The CDR3 here is CSARFIGEQYF. CDR3 bases: TGCAGTGCTAGGTTTATCGGAGAGCAGTACTTC.